This T cell receptor (beta chain) originates from a study of T-cell memory formation after mild COVID-19. General study results and limits: The study detected some responding clones in pre-infection memory, suggesting cross-reactive memory joined. Contracting CD8+ clones were enriched in EMRA, CD4+ mainly in CM and EM. Whereas later expanders leaned CD4+, clones contracting day 15 to 85 showed a balanced CD4/CD8 makeup. Nothing confirmed that second-wave clones peaking on day 37 were specific for SARS-CoV-2.

Trimming shortened V by 6 bases and J by 2 bases, and 17 bases separated the two germline ends. Germline V gives CDR1 MNHEY, CDR2 SVGEGT. The CDR3 consists of 15 residues. A note on this clonotype: No antigen is known for it.

TCRdb re-analysed the 5' RACE reads in MiXCR, keeping a single row per CDR3 protein. Of 300,000 to 400,000 distinct CDR3 sequences detected, more than 15% appear once; the ten largest clones hold around 24%. Sequencing input: PBMCs or a T cell subset sorted from them (not recorded which). The TCR originated in a man younger than 35 who had mild COVID-19 (a few samples of this study predate the infection). Cell type and time point are not known. J is TRBJ2-7 and V is TRBV6-2 or TRBV6-3; no firm D call. This chain's CDR3 is CASRPGRLGTYEQYF. As DNA, the CDR3 is TGTGCCAGCAGACCAGGACGGCTGGGTACCTACGAGCAGTACTTC.